This TCR beta chain was observed in a study of blood T cell dynamics during melanoma immunotherapy. In the study overall: Metastatic melanoma patients received first-line pembrolizumab or nivolumab plus ipilimumab. Study-wide results and limits: Clones driving repertoire changes may be melanoma-specific or general immune activation.

Germline CDR1 and CDR2: MGHRA and YSYEKL. The CDR3 runs 12 residues. The V end was cut by 4 bases, the J end by 6 bases, with 7 bases between. Clones were sequenced by immunoSEQ multiplex PCR, and TCRdb holds only the in-frame ones, with some missing. In the table there are 7,800 or so clones, 81% of which are singletons. Remarks on this clone: Its antigen is unknown.

The time point is: week 3, after first cycle of checkpoint inhibitor. Samples come from before therapy and from week 3 after the first blockade cycle. Apart from a couple of fast progressors, RECIST 1.1 response was judged 12 weeks post-infusion. V is TRBV4-1 and J is TRBJ2-1, with unresolved D. The sequenced sample was blood, obtained from a patient treated with checkpoint blockade. The source is a human donor with melanoma. The CDR3 sequence: CASSPTFNEQFF. The CDR3, as DNA: TGCGCCAGCAGCCCCACCTTCAATGAGCAGTTCTTC.